This T cell receptor beta chain was recovered during a study of cytomegalovirus exposure and HLA in healthy donors. Study-level findings and limits: According to a later analysis, donors in an Asian-associated ancestry cluster reportedly had fewer N-insertions than the roughly 670-donor mean.

Notes on this clone: What it binds is unknown.

Researchers ran the PCR with 60 Vbeta and 13 Jbeta primers. Clones were sequenced by immunoSEQ multiplex PCR, and TCRdb holds only the in-frame ones, with some missing. The sample lists about 140,000 clones, 75% to 90% occurring once. V was pared by 8 bases and J by 3 bases, with 4 bases of the junction left unmatched. Germline V gene lookup returns CDR1 SGHTA and CDR2 FQGNSA. This CDR3 contains 13 residues. This TCR derives from a female donor in good health and CMV-seronegative. Sequenced sample: PBMCs. The rearrangement uses TRBV7-2 and TRBJ2-1; 7 nucleotides align to TRBD2. The CDR3: CASGLAVYNEQFF. CDR3 coding DNA: TGTGCCAGCGGGCTAGCGGTCTACAATGAGCAGTTCTTC. Combining the CDR3 with reference TRBV7-2 and TRBJ2-1 gives the whole variable domain GAGVSQSPSNKVTEKGKDVELRCDPISGHTALYWYRQSLGQGLEFLIYFQGNSAPDKSGLPSDRFSAERTGGSVSTLTIQRTQQEDSAVYLCASGLAVYNEQFFGPGTRLTVL.